This TCR beta chain was identified in a study of Tregs in tolerant kidney transplant recipients. The assay was immunoSEQ multiplex PCR, and TCRdb's table has in-frame clones only and misses some. Here the sample spans 100,000 to 120,000 clones, nearly 90% being singletons. Unstimulated regulatory T cells (CD4+CD25+CD127-), CD4+CD25- non-regulatory cells, CD4 and CD8 cells were FACS-sorted from thawed PBMCs. Findings and limits, study-wide: No direct test of biological reproducibility was done here.

Concerning this clone itself: Antigen: not known.

V lost 3 bases and J 2 bases, leaving 9 bases between the germline ends. CDR1 SGDLS and CDR2 YYNGEE come from the germline V gene. The CDR3 spans 14 residues. This TCR derives from a human donor who received a combined kidney and bone marrow transplant. This rearrangement joins TRBV9 to TRBJ1-3, with a weak D call TRBD1 (6 bases). Sequenced here: CD4+ T cells from blood, sampled before the transplant. CDR3 protein: CASSARTAGNTIYF. The CDR3 region has the DNA TGTGCCAGCAGCGCCCGGACAGCTGGAAACACCATATATTTT.